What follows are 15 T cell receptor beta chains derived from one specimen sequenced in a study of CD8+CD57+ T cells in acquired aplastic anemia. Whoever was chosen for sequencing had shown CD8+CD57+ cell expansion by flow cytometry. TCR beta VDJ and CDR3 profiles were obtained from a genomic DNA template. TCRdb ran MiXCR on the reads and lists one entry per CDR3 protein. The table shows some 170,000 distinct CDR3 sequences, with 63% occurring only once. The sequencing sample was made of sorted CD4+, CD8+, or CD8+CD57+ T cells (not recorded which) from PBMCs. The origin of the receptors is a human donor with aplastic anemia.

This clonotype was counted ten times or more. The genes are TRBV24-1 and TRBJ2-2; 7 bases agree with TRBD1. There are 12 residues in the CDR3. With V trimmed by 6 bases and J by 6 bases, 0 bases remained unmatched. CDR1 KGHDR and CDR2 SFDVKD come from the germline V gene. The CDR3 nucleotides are TGTGCCACCAGTCAGGGGGCCGGGGAGCTGTTTTTT. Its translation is CATSQGAGELFF.

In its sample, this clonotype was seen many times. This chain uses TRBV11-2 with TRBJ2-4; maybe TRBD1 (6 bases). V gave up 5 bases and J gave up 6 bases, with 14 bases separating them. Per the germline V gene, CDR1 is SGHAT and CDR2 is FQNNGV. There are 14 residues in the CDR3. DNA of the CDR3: TGTGCCAGCAGCCCGAACAGGGAGCTAAACATTCAGTACTTC. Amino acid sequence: CASSPNRELNIQYF.

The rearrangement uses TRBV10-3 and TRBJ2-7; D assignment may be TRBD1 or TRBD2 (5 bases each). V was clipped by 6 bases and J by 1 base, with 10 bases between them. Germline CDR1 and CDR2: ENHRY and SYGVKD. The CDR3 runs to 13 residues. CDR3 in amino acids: CAIRWDGSYEQYF. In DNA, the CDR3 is TGTGCCATCAGGTGGGACGGTTCCTACGAGCAGTACTTC.

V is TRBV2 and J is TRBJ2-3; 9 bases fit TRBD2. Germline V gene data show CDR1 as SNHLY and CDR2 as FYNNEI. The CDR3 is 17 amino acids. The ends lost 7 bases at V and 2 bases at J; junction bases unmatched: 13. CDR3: CASNGWTSATTTDTQYF. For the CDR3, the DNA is TGTGCCAGCAATGGCTGGACTAGCGCAACGACCACAGATACGCAGTATTTT.

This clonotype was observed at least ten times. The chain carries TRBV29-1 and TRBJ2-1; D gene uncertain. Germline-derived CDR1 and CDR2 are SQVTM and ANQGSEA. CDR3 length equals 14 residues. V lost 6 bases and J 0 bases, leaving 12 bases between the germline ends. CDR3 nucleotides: TGCAGCGTGGCCGGTGCCATCTCCTACAATGAGCAGTTCTTC. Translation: CSVAGAISYNEQFF.

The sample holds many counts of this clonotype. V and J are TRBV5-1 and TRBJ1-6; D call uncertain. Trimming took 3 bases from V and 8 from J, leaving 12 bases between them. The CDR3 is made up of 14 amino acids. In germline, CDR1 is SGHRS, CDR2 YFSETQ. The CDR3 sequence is CASSSLDKDSPLHF. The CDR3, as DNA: TGCGCCAGCAGCTCCTTAGACAAGGATTCACCCCTCCACTTT.

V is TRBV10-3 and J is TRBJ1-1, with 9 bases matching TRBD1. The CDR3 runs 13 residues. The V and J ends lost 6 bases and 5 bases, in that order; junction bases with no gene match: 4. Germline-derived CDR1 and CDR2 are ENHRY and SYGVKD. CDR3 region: CAIREDRGTEAFF. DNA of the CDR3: TGTGCCATCAGGGAGGACAGGGGAACTGAAGCTTTCTTT.

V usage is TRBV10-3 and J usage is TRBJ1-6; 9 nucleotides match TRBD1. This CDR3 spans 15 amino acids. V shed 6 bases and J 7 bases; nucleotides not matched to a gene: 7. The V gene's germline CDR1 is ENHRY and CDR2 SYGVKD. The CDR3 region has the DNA TGTGCCATCAGCGCCTCGGGACAGGGAAATTCACCCCTCCACTTT. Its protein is CAISASGQGNSPLHF.

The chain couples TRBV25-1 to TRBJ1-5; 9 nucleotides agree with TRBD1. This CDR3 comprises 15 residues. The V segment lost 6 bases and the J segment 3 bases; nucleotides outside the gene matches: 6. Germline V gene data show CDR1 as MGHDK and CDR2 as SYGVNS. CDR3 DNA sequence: TGTGCCAGCAGCTTCGGGACAGGGAACAATCAGCCCCAGCATTTT. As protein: CASSFGTGNNQPQHF.

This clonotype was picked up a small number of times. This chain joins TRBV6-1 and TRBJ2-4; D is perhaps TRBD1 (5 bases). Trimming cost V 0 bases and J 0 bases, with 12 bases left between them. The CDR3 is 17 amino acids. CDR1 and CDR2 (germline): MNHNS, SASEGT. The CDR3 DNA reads TGTGCCAGCAGTGAAGCTAGGCAGGGTATAGCCAAAAACATTCAGTACTTC. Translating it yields CASSEARQGIAKNIQYF.

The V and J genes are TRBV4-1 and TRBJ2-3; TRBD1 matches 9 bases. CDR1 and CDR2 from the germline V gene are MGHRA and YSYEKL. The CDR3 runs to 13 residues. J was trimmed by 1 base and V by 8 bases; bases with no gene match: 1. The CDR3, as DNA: TGCGCCAGCGACAGGGGGGGCACAGATACGCAGTATTTT. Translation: CASDRGGTDTQYF.

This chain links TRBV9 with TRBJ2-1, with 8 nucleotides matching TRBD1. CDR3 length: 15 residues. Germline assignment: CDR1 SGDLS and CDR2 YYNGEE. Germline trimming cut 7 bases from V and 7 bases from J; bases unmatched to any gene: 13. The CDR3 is CASDPAGQGENEQFF. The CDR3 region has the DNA TGTGCCAGCGATCCTGCAGGACAGGGTGAAAATGAGCAGTTCTTC.

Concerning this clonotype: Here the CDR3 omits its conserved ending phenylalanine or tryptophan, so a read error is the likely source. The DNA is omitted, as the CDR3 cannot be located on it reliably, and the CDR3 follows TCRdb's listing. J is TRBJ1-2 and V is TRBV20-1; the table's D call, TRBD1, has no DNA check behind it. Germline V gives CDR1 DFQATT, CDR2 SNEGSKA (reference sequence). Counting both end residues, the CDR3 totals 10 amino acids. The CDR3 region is CSARDPTGTY.

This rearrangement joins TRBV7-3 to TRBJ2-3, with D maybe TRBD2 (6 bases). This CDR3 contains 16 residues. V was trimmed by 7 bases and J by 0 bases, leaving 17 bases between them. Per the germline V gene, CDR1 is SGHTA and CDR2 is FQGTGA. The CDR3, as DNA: TGTGCCAGCAAAATCTCGCGGGGAACTAGCACAGATACGCAGTATTTT. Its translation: CASKISRGTSTDTQYF. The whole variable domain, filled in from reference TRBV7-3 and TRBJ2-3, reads GAGVSQTPSNKVTEKGKYVELRCDPISGHTALYWYRQSLGQGPEFLIYFQGTGAADDSGLPNDRFFAVRPEGSVSTLKIQRTERGDSAVYLCASKISRGTSTDTQYFGPGTRLTVL.

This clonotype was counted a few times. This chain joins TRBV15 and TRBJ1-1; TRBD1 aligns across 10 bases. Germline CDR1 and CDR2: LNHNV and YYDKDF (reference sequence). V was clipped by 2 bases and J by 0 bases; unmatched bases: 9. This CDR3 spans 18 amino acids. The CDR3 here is CATSRRTGGSGMNTEAFF. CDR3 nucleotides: TGTGCCACCAGCAGAAGGACAGGGGGTTCCGGCATGAACACTGAAGCTTTCTTT.